This T cell receptor (beta chain) was observed in a study of cytomegalovirus exposure and HLA in healthy donors (dated by TCRdb to about 2017). About the study as a whole: An earlier analysis of roughly 570 of the donors reported around 280 Gb of sequence data and 95 million to 120 million unique TCR beta sequences obtained from around 190 million T cells. In an earlier analysis of roughly 600 of the donors, high-throughput TCR beta sequencing was used to judge whether each TCR beta V gene segment behaved as functional or pseudogenic. On average, 235,054 unique TCR beta nucleotide sequences were sequenced per donor among a few hundred genotyped donors of the cohort, with 15% to 20% of those sequences being non-productive. Using immunosequencing, the study profiled T cell repertoires from around 670 subjects and related those repertoires to cytomegalovirus serostatus. Because of strong linkage in the cohort, roughly five DR-DQ haplotypes were treated as single units for association and clustering. The genetic ancestry cluster associated with self-reported Caucasian donors included 81% of the 398 genotyped donors. An early release covering roughly 640 HLA-typed donors comprised approximately 300 gigabases of sequencing data and tens of millions of unique TCR sequences. Rather than drawing on any new phenotypic data, the later analysis identified candidate immune exposures from TCR beta sequences and the way those sequences occurred across donors. A later analysis re-examined previously published TCR beta repertoires from around 670 donors and added high-resolution HLA genotyping to investigate patterns of TCR occurrence. Donor age, sex, ethnicity and CMV serostatus were compiled alongside the repertoire data. Every discovery cohort repertoire had been produced on one sequencing platform. The study aimed to test whether cataloging public T cell receptors could reveal signatures of past pathogen exposure. Typing coverage differed by locus: A, B, C, DRB1 and DQB1 were typed in roughly 620-640 donors, DQA1 in about 500, DPA1 in over 600, and DPB1 in around 440. Besides the first cohort of 666 subjects, a separate validation cohort made up of 120 different subjects was used. High-throughput TCR immunosequencing, statistical association of individual TCRs with disease status, and machine learning were combined to predict cytomegalovirus infection status. A later genetic analysis used genome-wide SNP genotypes for about 65% of the roughly 700 donors, treating that subset as a discovery cohort. HLA typing included class I and class II loci at four-digit resolution. Broader findings and caveats from the paper: Compared with equally common non-associated chains, HLA-associated TCR beta chains in a later analysis were more clonally expanded and had lower generation probabilities. Most TCR sequences were observed very rarely across donors, whereas some public TCRs were present in many individuals. The authors suggested that the approach could potentially be extended to other disease states and immunological phenotypes. Some IMGT-functional V segments, including TRBV6-2 and TRBV6-3, could not be told apart with the 87-base-pair reads, so those segments were excluded. A later analysis reported that several top co-occurrence clusters appeared linked to parvovirus B19, influenza, CMV and Epstein-Barr virus. When HLA alleles, especially DR and DQ, strongly co-occurred, TCR associations were difficult to assign to individual alleles. Most CMV-associated TCR beta chains appeared to be HLA-restricted in a later analysis, and the HLA associations seemed to be driven largely by CMV exposure. In a later genetic analysis, fewer N-insertions in productive TCRs were reported among donors in an Asian-associated ancestry cluster than the approximately 710-donor mean. Because HLA typing was unavailable for some donors at each locus, only the typed subset was used in association tests. A group of highly shared sequence variants was considered likely to be a technical artifact of the sequencing pipeline. Because counts were too low, about 18 rarely observed V segments, including chromosome 9 orphons, were excluded from the earlier analysis of about 500 of the donors. This cohort had only TCR beta chains sequenced, and the lack of alpha or paired-chain data limited which features could be detected. Correlated functional status among segregating V segments might reflect linkage disequilibrium, but an unknown experimental factor could not be ruled out. A further reported finding was that TCR beta sequences accurately predicted the HLA-A and HLA-B alleles for most subjects in the first cohort. Cytomegalovirus status was reported to be diagnosed by the classifier with high specificity and sensitivity in both the original and validation cohorts. The study gave a list of 150 to 200 TCR beta chains associated with cytomegalovirus. Broadly in line with IMGT annotations, most TCR beta V segments showed up in productive rearrangements about 87% or about 30% of the time in an earlier analysis of approximately 600 of the donors. In vitro tests confirmed that three of the cytomegalovirus-associated TCR beta chains recognize cytomegalovirus antigens. In a later genetic analysis, a missense DCLRE1C variant was associated with V-gene and J-gene trimming of TCR beta chains, and the association was replicated in an independent cohort. Presence/absence analyses assumed roughly uniform sequencing depth across donors, an assumption that may not hold. For the cohort, immune exposure information was limited to CMV serostatus. In a later analysis, around 17,000 TCR beta sequences were associated with specific HLA alleles at a false discovery rate of 0.05. A later analysis found that TCR association rates varied across HLA loci, with DRB1 alleles showing the most associated TCRs and HLA-C alleles the fewest.

Libraries were made using the immunoSEQ multiplex PCR assay. The multiplex PCR relied on a mix of 60 forward primers for TCR Vbeta segments and 13 reverse primers for TCR Jbeta segments. The CDR3 region of rearranged TCR beta genes was amplified from genomic DNA with a multiplex PCR assay. The Illumina HiSeq System was used to sequence the amplified TCR beta libraries as 87-base-pair reads. Per the original workflow: A later analysis tallied 70 million to 100 million unique TCR beta chains across the 610 or so repertoires, and approximately 11 million of those chains were shared by two or more donors. A nearest-neighbor algorithm error-corrected the raw reads and collapsed the reads into unique sequences, merging closely related sequences to remove PCR and sequencing errors. V, D and J gene segments were assigned by aligning CDR3 sequences to IMGT reference sequences. For a sequence to be retained, a match of at least six nucleotides to both a V gene segment and a J gene segment was required. A rearrangement counted as productive if the CDR3 had no stop codons and remained in frame with V and J, and every other rearrangement counted as non-productive. Following IMGT convention, CDR3 was defined as the stretch from the second conserved V-encoded cysteine to the conserved J-encoded phenylalanine. In an earlier analysis of more than 550 of the donors, sequences lacking an unambiguous match to a single V gene segment were excluded. An earlier analysis of 550 to 650 of the donors classified V segments as functional when productive rearrangements were above 56.7% and as segregating when the standard deviation between donors was above 5%. A statistical classification framework was built for diagnosing cytomegalovirus status from the catalog of TCR beta chain sequences. In a later analysis, V and J genes were assigned by comparing TCR nucleotide sequences against IMGT/GENE-DB human TR gene sequences. Using the TCRdist pipeline, a later analysis assigned CDR3 sequences along with most-parsimonious VDJ recombination scenarios. In a later analysis, every TCR beta chain was defined by the combination of its CDR3 amino acid sequence and its V-gene family, and reads without a unique V-gene family were dropped. In a later analysis, nearly 600 highly shared, low-generation-probability nucleotide sequences were removed to address suspected cross-contamination and a sequencing artifact. For each public chain, a later analysis derived a clonal expansion index from normalized ranks of inferred template counts within each repertoire. Generation probabilities in a later analysis came from a VDJ recombination model fitted to out-of-frame rearrangements, and those results were checked against IGoR. A later analysis scored TCR-TCR, TCR-HLA and TCR-CMV co-occurrence with hypergeometric tests, applying a repertoire-size bias correction to TCR pairs. To estimate false discovery rates, a later analysis permuted the HLA or CMV assignments 20 times. In a later analysis, co-occurring TCRs were grouped using DBSCAN, with TCRdist sequence similarity added in when clustering inside HLA-allele-positive subsets. Repertoires with fewer than 30,000 or more than 120,000 public chains, plus five repertoires with anomalous nucleotide sharing, were excluded from co-occurrence clustering. The table was pulled from immuneACCESS by TCRdb, which kept in-frame rearrangements only. Such tables lose some clones; where checked, under half of the loss comes from unresolved V genes, and the rest has no known cause. That table furnishes V, J and clone size, whereas the DNA furnished D and trimming. This sample is represented by about 130,000 clones; under 20% of them were singletons. The ten largest clones add up to about 3% of the sample.

To note about this clone: What this receptor recognizes is not known. It has no much larger one-base neighbor in the sample; base qualities were not kept.

The cohort was made up of roughly 670 healthy bone marrow donors. All cohort members were sampled while nominally healthy, although unrecorded immune exposures were likely present. The donor was CMV seropositive and belonged to the group of a few hundred seropositive cohort members. A peripheral blood sample was collected from each donor, and TCR beta sequencing was performed on peripheral blood mononuclear cells. The Qiagen DNeasy Blood Extraction Kit was used to extract genomic DNA from the blood cell samples. Relative to germline, V is missing 2 bases and J is missing 10 bases, with 10 bases of the junction outside any gene match. Its CDR3 holds 16 amino acids, cysteine through phenylalanine. Of the read, only the CDR3 DNA is kept; its 48 bases are in frame from base 1. CDR1 and CDR2 (SGHDT, YYEEEE) derive from the germline V gene.

The chain uses TRBV5-6 and TRBJ1-6, and 9 junctional nucleotides match TRBD1. The sequencing input was PBMCs. The sequence was collected from a female donor in good health and CMV-seropositive. The bases read TGTGCCAGCAGCTTCCCACCGGGACAGGGCTGGTCACCCCTCCACTTT. Its coded protein is CASSFPPGQGWSPLHF.